The sequence of this T cell receptor beta chain was determined in a study of blood T cell repertoires in COVID-19. Overall study: The study drew acute and convalescent COVID-19 samples from the United States, Italy and Spain. Sample material is recorded as cDNA or gDNA derived from T cells, B-cell-depleted T cells, or PBMCs.

How the authors handled the data: Amplifying reference gene primers gave estimates of nucleated cell counts. Some clones are missing from TCRdb's copy, which holds only in-frame ones; the method was immunoSEQ multiplex PCR. That table gives V, J and clone size, and the DNA gave D and trimming. This table holds 300,000 to 350,000 clones, 90% found once. Patients from Seattle were sampled longitudinally, starting during active infection. Worth noting for this clone: Mismatch with germline at one junction end may stem from a read error.

The CDR3 contains 21 residues. CDR1 is LGHDT and CDR2 is YNNKEL in the germline V gene (reference sequence). The TCR comes from a young woman with COVID-19, enrolled during active disease. V is TRBV3-1 (or the pseudogene TRBV3-2) and J is TRBJ2-7; TRBD1 aligns across 8 bases. The sequencing input was peripheral blood. For the CDR3, the DNA is TGTGCCAGCAGCCACCTAAACCGCCAGGGGGCTAGGCGGGACTTCCCTCTAATAGCGCGCTTC. Its translation: CASSHLNRQGARRDFPLIARF.